This is a list of T cell receptor beta chains from one sample in a study of Ad26.COV2.S vaccination and SARS-CoV-2 variants. Clones were read by immunoSEQ multiplex PCR, and TCRdb kept only the in-frame ones, dropping some. The sample includes about 350,000 clones, about 85% of them seen just once. The sample consisted of peripheral blood, taken in a trial of Ad26.COV2.S vaccine versus placebo. These receptors were taken from a person between 18 and 59 years old who received the Ad26.COV2.S COVID-19 vaccine or a placebo. CDR3s include the opening cysteine and the closing phenylalanine or tryptophan. The D gene is left open where the match is weak. Clone size, where shown, is once, few, many, or a class for clones that have expanded.

j_call clone_size v_call d_call cdr3_length cdr3_aa cdr3_nt
TRBJ1-1 NA TRBV6-6 TRBD1 14 CASRWTGTIEEAFF TGTGCCAGCAGGTGGACAGGGACCATTGAGGAAGCTTTCTTT
TRBJ1-4 NA TRBV11-2 NA 14 CASSLGLSREKLFF TGTGCCAGCAGCTTAGGGCTTTCGAGGGAAAAACTGTTTTTT
TRBJ1-2 NA TRBV28 NA 13 CASSIGGDYGYTF TGTGCCAGCAGTATAGGGGGAGACTATGGCTACACCTTC
TRBJ1-2 NA TRBV12-3/TRBV12-4 NA 11 CASSLAAYYTF TGTGCCAGCAGTTTAGCAGCGTACTACACCTTC
TRBJ2-7 NA TRBV5-1 NA 15 CASRLSEGANYEQYF TGCGCCAGCAGGCTTTCGGAGGGCGCGAACTACGAGCAGTACTTC
TRBJ1-2 NA TRBV6-5 TRBD1 13 CASSVKGQDGYTF TGTGCCAGCAGCGTAAAAGGACAGGATGGCTACACCTTC
TRBJ1-5 NA TRBV7-8 TRBD1 15 CASSFRDRENQPQHF TGTGCCAGCAGCTTCCGGGACAGAGAAAATCAGCCCCAGCATTTT
TRBJ1-1 few TRBV5-4 TRBD1 14 CASSLTGVNTEAFF TGTGCCAGCAGCTTGACAGGGGTGAACACTGAAGCTTTCTTT
TRBJ2-7 NA TRBV27 TRBD2 14 CASSGLAASYEQYF TGTGCCAGCAGCGGACTAGCGGCATCCTACGAGCAGTACTTC
TRBJ2-6 NA TRBV3-1/TRBV3-2 NA 13 CASSQTRANVLTF TGTGCCAGCAGCCAGACACGGGCCAACGTCCTGACTTTC
TRBJ2-3 NA TRBV6-2/TRBV6-3 NA 15 CASSYDSSSTDTQYF TGTGCCAGCAGTTACGATTCGTCTAGCACAGATACGCAGTATTTT
TRBJ2-1 NA TRBV28 NA 15 CASRTRVLSYNEQFF TGTGCCAGCAGAACCCGGGTCCTCTCCTACAATGAGCAGTTCTTC
TRBJ2-3 NA TRBV14 NA 12 CASSPYRDTQYF TGTGCCAGCAGCCCGTACAGGGATACGCAGTATTTT
TRBJ2-5 NA TRBV18 NA 15 CASSPGTTGKETQYF TGTGCCAGCTCACCGGGGACAACAGGAAAAGAGACCCAGTACTTC
TRBJ2-7 NA TRBV18 NA 12 CASSQPGLLSSF TGTGCCAGCTCCCAACCGGGGCTTTTGTCATCCTTC